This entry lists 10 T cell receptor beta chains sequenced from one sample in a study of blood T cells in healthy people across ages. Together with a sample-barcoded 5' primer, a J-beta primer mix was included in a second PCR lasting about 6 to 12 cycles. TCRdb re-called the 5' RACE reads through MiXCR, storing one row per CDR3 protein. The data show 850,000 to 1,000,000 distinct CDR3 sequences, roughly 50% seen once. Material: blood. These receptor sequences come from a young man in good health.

The CDR3 sequence: CASSYHRRFQETQYF. In DNA, the CDR3 is TGTGCCAGCAGTTACCACAGGCGATTCCAAGAGACCCAGTACTTC. V usage is TRBV6-2 or TRBV6-3 and J usage is TRBJ2-5; weak D call: TRBD1 (5 bases). V dropped 2 bases and J dropped 1 base, with 11 bases sitting between them. CDR3 length equals 15 residues. CDR1 and CDR2 from the germline V gene are MNHEY and SVGEGT.

The CDR3 reads CASRVSGVSEQFF. For the CDR3, the DNA is TGTGCCAGCAGGGTTAGCGGGGTTAGTGAGCAGTTCTTC. The chain is built from TRBV6-5 and TRBJ2-1; 8 nucleotides match TRBD2. The J segment lost 9 bases and the V segment lost 6 bases, leaving 7 bases of the junction unmatched. Germline CDR1 reads MNHEY; CDR2 reads SVGAGI. The CDR3 runs 13 residues.

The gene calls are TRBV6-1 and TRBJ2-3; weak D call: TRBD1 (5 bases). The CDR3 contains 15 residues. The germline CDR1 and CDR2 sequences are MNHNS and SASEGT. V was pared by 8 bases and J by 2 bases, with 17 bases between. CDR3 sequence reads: CASDISQGSTDTQYF. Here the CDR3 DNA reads TGTGCCAGCGACATTTCGCAGGGCTCCACAGATACGCAGTATTTT.

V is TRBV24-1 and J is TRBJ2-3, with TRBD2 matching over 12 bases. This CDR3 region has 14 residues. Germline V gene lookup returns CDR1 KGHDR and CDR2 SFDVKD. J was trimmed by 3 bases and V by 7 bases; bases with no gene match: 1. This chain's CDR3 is CATSTSGRTDTQYF. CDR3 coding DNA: TGTGCCACCAGCACTAGCGGGAGGACAGATACGCAGTATTTT.

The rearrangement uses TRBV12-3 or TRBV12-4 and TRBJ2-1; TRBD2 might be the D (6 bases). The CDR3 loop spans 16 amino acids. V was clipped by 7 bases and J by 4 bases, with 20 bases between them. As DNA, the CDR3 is TGTGCCAGCACCTTGGCCCACCTAGCGCCTTACAATGAGCAGTTCTTC. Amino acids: CASTLAHLAPYNEQFF.

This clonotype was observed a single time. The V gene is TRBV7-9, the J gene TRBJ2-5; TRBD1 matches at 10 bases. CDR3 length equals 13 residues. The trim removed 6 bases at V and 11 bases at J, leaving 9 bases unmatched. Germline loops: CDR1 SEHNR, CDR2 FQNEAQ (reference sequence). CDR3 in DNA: TGTGCCAGCAGGCCGACAGGGGGCGTTGAGCAGTACTTC. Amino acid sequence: CASRPTGGVEQYF.

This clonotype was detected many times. The CDR3 DNA follows: TGCAGTGCCTCCCTAGCGGGGGAAGGTAATACGCAGTATTTT. Its protein product is CSASLAGEGNTQYF. This chain uses TRBV20-1 with TRBJ2-3; 10 bases agree with TRBD2. The CDR3 is 14 amino acids. Trimming removed 6 bases from V and 7 bases from J; junction bases left unmatched: 10. Germline V gene data show CDR1 as DFQATT and CDR2 as SNEGSKA (reference sequence).

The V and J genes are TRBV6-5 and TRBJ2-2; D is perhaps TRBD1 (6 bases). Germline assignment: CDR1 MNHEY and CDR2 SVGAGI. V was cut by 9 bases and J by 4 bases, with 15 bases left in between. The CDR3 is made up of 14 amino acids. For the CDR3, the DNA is TGTGCCAGTTTACAGGGTTGGCGCACCGGGGAGCTGTTTTTT. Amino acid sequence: CASLQGWRTGELFF.

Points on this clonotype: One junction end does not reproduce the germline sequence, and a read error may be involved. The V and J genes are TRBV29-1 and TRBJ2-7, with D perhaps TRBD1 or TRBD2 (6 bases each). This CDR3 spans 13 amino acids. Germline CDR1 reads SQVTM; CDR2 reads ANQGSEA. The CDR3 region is CGVVGGRSYEQYF. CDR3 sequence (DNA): TGCGGCGTTGTAGGGGGGAGGTCCTACGAGCAGTACTTC.

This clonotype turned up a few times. The CDR3 bases are TGTGCCAGCAGTTTCCCCGGGACAGGAGACTACGAGCAGTACTTC. The encoded protein is CASSFPGTGDYEQYF. The chain couples TRBV27 to TRBJ2-7; 8 positions agree with TRBD1. Germline assignment: CDR1 MNHEY and CDR2 SMNVEV (reference sequence). V dropped 3 bases and J dropped 3; count of bases not matched to a gene: 7. The CDR3 is 15 amino acids.